Listed here are 9 T cell receptor beta chains from one sample, sequenced in a study of T cells in Graves' hyperthyroidism and ophthalmopathy. Template material for amplifying TCR beta CDR3 regions consisted of RNA transcripts. The primer set for the first-round RT-PCR of the TCR CDR3 was HTBI. TCRdb processed the multiplex PCR reads anew with MiXCR; each CDR3 protein has one entry. Among 200,000 to 250,000 distinct CDR3 sequences, about 16% were seen once, and the ten largest hold 25% to 30%. The sequencing sample was made of blood. These receptors were collected from a young woman with Graves' ophthalmopathy.

The CDR3 protein is CASSLGRIHTEAFF. In DNA, the CDR3 is TGTGCCAGTAGTCTTGGGAGGATACATACTGAAGCTTTCTTT. The chain uses TRBV19 and TRBJ1-1; D uncertain. Germline V gives CDR1 LNHDA, CDR2 SQIVND (reference sequence). V dropped 5 bases and J dropped 5 bases, with 15 bases sitting between them. CDR3 length equals 14 residues.

In its sample, this clonotype was seen many times. This chain uses TRBV12-3 or TRBV12-4 with TRBJ2-5; 10 bases fit TRBD2. CDR3 length: 14 amino acids. V shed 5 bases, J shed 2 bases, and the junction held 2 bases outside the gene matches. CDR3 amino acids: CASSLTSGQETQYF. The CDR3 DNA reads TGTGCCAGCAGTCTGACTAGCGGGCAAGAGACCCAGTACTTC.

In its sample, this clonotype was seen many times. The V and J genes are TRBV20-1 and TRBJ2-7; D may correspond to TRBD1 or TRBD2 (6 bases each). Germline assignment: CDR1 DFQATT and CDR2 SNEGSKA (reference sequence). This CDR3 has 15 amino acids. V lost 1 base to trimming and J lost 3 bases, with 16 bases between them. CDR3 in amino acids: CSARGGSRGHYEQYF. The CDR3 region has the DNA TGCAGTGCTAGAGGGGGGAGCCGGGGGCACTACGAGCAGTACTTC.

In DNA form, the CDR3 reads TGTGCCAGCAGCTTAGTGGCCCACAACACCGGGGAGCTGTTTTTT. It translates to CASSLVAHNTGELFF. The rearrangement uses TRBV7-9 and TRBJ2-2; D remains unclear. The V end lost 1 base, the J end lost 2 bases, and 8 bases lay between the germline ends. The CDR3 sequence is 15 residues long. Germline loops: CDR1 SEHNR, CDR2 FQNEAQ (reference sequence).

This clonotype has ten or more counts. This chain connects TRBV15 to TRBJ1-2, with 8 bases aligning to TRBD1. J was trimmed by 5 bases and V by 2 bases; bases with no gene match: 13. CDR1 is LNHNV, CDR2 YYDKDF, per germline (reference sequence). The CDR3 length is 17 residues. The CDR3 sequence is CATSRSPWTGTGYGYTF. CDR3 nucleotide sequence: TGTGCCACCAGCAGATCTCCTTGGACAGGGACCGGGTATGGCTACACCTTC. The whole variable domain, remainder taken from reference TRBV15 and TRBJ1-2, is DAMVIQNPRYQVTQFGKPVTLSCSQTLNHNVMYWYQQKSSQAPKLLFHYYDKDFNNEADTPDNFQSRRPNTSFCFLDIRSPGLGDTAMYLCATSRSPWTGTGYGYTFGSGTRLTVV.

This clonotype has ten or more counts. This chain connects TRBV20-1 to TRBJ1-2; D is possibly TRBD1 (5 bases). The CDR3 consists of 16 residues. Trimming took 3 bases from V and 0 from J, leaving 17 bases between them. The germline CDR1 and CDR2 sequences are DFQATT and SNEGSKA (reference sequence). For the CDR3, the DNA is TGCAGTGCTAGGAGCGATCAGGGCCCACCTAACTATGGCTACACCTTC. This translates into CSARSDQGPPNYGYTF.

Ten or more counts support this clonotype. This chain uses TRBV6-1 with TRBJ1-2; D is ambiguous. This CDR3 is built from 14 residues. V lost 3 bases and J 2 bases, leaving 10 bases between the germline ends. Germline V gene data show CDR1 as MNHNS and CDR2 as SASEGT. The DNA of the CDR3 is TGTGCCAGCAGTGACCATACGACCAACTATGGCTACACCTTC. This gives the protein CASSDHTTNYGYTF.

This clonotype was seen at least ten times. The chain joins TRBV4-3 to TRBJ2-1; 14 bases are a match to TRBD2. The CDR3 sequence is 21 residues long. Germline values: CDR1 LGHNA, CDR2 YSLEER. With V trimmed by 0 bases and J by 0 bases, 10 bases remained unmatched. The CDR3 loop is CASSQDPLTSGRANSYNEQFF. CDR3 in DNA: TGCGCCAGCAGCCAAGATCCCCTGACTAGCGGGAGGGCCAACTCCTACAATGAGCAGTTCTTC.

This clonotype came up many times. The chain has TRBV20-1 and TRBJ2-5; D ambiguous. V lost 0 bases to trimming and J lost 5 bases, with 19 bases between them. This CDR3 spans 16 amino acids. Per germline, CDR1 DFQATT and CDR2 SNEGSKA (reference sequence). This CDR3 is CSARDRRTAGSETQYF. The CDR3 coding sequence is TGCAGTGCTAGAGACCGCCGCACGGCAGGTTCGGAGACCCAGTACTTC.